The subject of this entry is one T cell receptor (beta chain). Antigen specificity is unknown. This record comes from a study of T cell responses to AZD1222 COVID-19 vaccine. Overall study findings and caveats: Repertoire collection took place solely once the T cell response had peaked. Just 5 or 6 AZD1222 recipients tested seropositive at baseline.

Clones were read by immunoSEQ multiplex PCR, and TCRdb kept only the in-frame ones, dropping some. The data contain some 150,000 clones, 70% to 90% of them singletons. This specimen was peripheral blood, taken on day 0 of MenACWY control vaccination. This TCR derives from an adult in good health.

The CDR3 coding sequence is TGTGCCAGCGGGGGATCGCCTTCTAGCACAGATACGCAGTATTTT. Translated: CASGGSPSSTDTQYF. The rearrangement links TRBV28 to TRBJ2-3; the D call may be TRBD1 or TRBD2 (5 bases each). Germline V gene lookup returns CDR1 MDHEN and CDR2 SYDVKM. There are 15 residues in the CDR3. V was shortened by 8 bases and J by 0 bases, with 15 bases between the two germline ends.